This section outlines one T cell receptor beta chain sequence together with its context. Its matching antigen is unknown. This sample stems from a study of cytomegalovirus exposure and HLA in healthy donors. For the study at large: The 90 to 150 validation repertoires used a platform that matched the one used for the approximately 670 first-cohort repertoires, as a later analysis reported.

This CDR3 is 13 amino acids long. From germline, CDR1 is SNHLY and CDR2 FYNNEI. The V end lost 7 bases, the J end lost 4 bases, and 10 bases lay between the germline ends. Study-wide results and caveats: Overall, roughly 160 TCR beta chains were annotated as cytomegalovirus-associated. A few chains tied to CMV proved CMV antigen-specific in vitro. Both high specificity and high sensitivity reportedly marked the classifier's diagnosis of cytomegalovirus status.

The data were produced by immunoSEQ multiplex PCR, yet TCRdb's version contains in-frame clones alone and is incomplete. The repertoire holds 150,000 to 200,000 clones, with around nine tenths as singletons. The sample comprised PBMCs. J is TRBJ2-2 and V is TRBV2; D might be TRBD2 (6 bases). This clonotype originated in a man aged 18 to 29 in good health and CMV-seropositive. CDR3 bases: TGTGCCAGCACCGGGGGAGGCACCGGGGAGCTGTTTTTT. Its protein product is CASTGGGTGELFF.